Sequencing of this TCR beta chain was carried out in a study of OX40 agonist ivuxolimab in advanced cancers. This CDR3 has 18 amino acids. The V end was cut by 0 bases, the J end by 2 bases, with 19 bases between. Germline V CDR1 and CDR2: SGHVS, FQNEAQ. Generated by immunoSEQ multiplex PCR, the TCRdb table keeps only in-frame clones and is missing some. The sample lists roughly 93,000 clones, about 92% occurring once. The sample here was CD4+ or CD8+ T cells sorted from blood, taken in a trial of the OX40 agonist ivuxolimab. The chain recombines TRBV7-8 with TRBJ1-2; D remains unclear. This receptor was identified in an adult with an advanced solid tumor such as melanoma, head and neck, liver or kidney cancer. The CDR3 DNA follows: TGTGCCAGCAGCTTAGCAATTATATCGCCCGACGAAAACTATGGCTACACCTTC. Its translation: CASSLAIISPDENYGYTF.